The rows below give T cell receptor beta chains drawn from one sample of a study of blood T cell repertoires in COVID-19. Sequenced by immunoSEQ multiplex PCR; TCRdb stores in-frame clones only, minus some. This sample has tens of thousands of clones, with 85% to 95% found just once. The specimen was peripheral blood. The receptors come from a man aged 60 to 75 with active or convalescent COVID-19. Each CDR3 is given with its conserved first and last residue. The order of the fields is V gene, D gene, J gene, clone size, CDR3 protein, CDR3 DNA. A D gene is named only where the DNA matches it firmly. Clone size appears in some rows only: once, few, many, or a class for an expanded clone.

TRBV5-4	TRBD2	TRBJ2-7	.	CASSSKLAGAYEQYF	TGTGCCAGCAGCTCCAAACTAGCGGGAGCCTACGAGCAGTACTTC
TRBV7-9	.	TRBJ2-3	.	CASSSGVGDTQYF	TGTGCCAGCAGCTCAGGGGTGGGGGATACGCAGTATTTT
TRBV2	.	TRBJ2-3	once	CASSVWGAGTDTQYF	TGTGCCAGCAGTGTATGGGGCGCAGGCACAGATACGCAGTATTTT
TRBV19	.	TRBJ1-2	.	CASSISALLRGYTF	TGTGCCAGTAGTATCTCAGCCCTCCTGCGGGGCTACACCTTC
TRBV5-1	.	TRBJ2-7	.	CASSLMSTSYEQYF	TGCGCCAGCAGCTTAATGAGTACTTCCTACGAGCAGTACTTC
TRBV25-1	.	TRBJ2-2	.	CASSESGTRTGELFF	TGTGCCAGCAGTGAATCCGGGACACGCACCGGGGAGCTGTTTTTT
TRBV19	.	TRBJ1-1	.	CASRRTLWRSEAFF	TGTGCCAGCCGACGGACTCTTTGGAGGTCTGAAGCTTTCTTT
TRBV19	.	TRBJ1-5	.	CASSPSDTVNNQPQHF	TGTGCCAGTAGTCCGTCGGACACGGTCAACAATCAGCCCCAGCATTTT
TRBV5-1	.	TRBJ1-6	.	CASSLMSSSPLHF	TGCGCCAGCAGCTTAATGTCCTCTTCACCCCTCCACTTT
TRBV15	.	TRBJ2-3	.	CATRASGTDTQYF	TGTGCCACCAGAGCTTCGGGGACAGATACGCAGTATTTT
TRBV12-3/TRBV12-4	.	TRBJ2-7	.	CASSFNRAYEQYF	TGTGCCAGCAGTTTTAACCGGGCCTACGAGCAGTACTTC
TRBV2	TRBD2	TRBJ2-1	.	CASTRTTSGSNEQFF	TGTGCCAGCACCAGGACGACTAGCGGATCAAATGAGCAGTTCTTC
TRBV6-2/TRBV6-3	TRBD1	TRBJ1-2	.	CASSYFPTGGNYGYTF	TGTGCCAGCAGTTACTTCCCGACAGGGGGAAACTATGGCTACACCTTC
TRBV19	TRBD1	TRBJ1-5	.	CASDRAGYSNQPQHF	TGTGCCAGCGACAGGGCGGGGTATAGCAATCAGCCCCAGCATTTT
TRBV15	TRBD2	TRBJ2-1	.	CATSRDRSSGRSPFF	TGTGCCACCAGCAGAGATAGGAGTAGCGGGAGGTCTCCGTTCTTC
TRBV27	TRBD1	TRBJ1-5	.	CASRRVDRGQPQHF	TGTGCCAGCAGGAGGGTGGACAGGGGTCAGCCCCAGCATTTT
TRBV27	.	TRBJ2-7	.	CASSLFPGSYEQYF	TGTGCCAGCAGTTTATTTCCAGGGTCCTACGAGCAGTACTTC
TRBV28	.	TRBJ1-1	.	CASSLRGNTEAFF	TGTGCCAGCAGTTTAAGGGGGAACACTGAAGCTTTCTTT
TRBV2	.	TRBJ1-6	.	CASSEDLMTGYDSPLHF	TGTGCCAGCAGTGAAGATTTGATGACAGGCTACGACTCACCCCTCCACTTT
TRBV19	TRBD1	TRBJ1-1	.	CASRSRGREDTEAFF	TGTGCCAGTAGATCCAGGGGGCGCGAGGACACTGAAGCTTTCTTT
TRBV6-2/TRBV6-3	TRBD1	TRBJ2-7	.	CASRPPGQGYEQYF	TGTGCCAGCCGCCCTCCGGGACAGGGCTACGAGCAGTACTTC
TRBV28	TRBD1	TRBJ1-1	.	CASSPQGARDTEAFF	TGTGCCAGCAGTCCCCAGGGGGCTAGGGACACTGAAGCTTTCTTT
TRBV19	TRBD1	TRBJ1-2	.	CASSSGQGANYGYTF	TGTGCCAGTAGCTCGGGACAGGGGGCGAACTATGGCTACACCTTC
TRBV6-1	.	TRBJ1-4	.	CASSDLTGYGEKLFF	TGTGCCAGCAGTGACCTTACAGGGTATGGTGAAAAACTGTTTTTT
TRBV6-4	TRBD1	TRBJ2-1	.	CASRAGGSSYNEQFF	TGTGCCAGCAGAGCAGGGGGTAGCTCCTACAATGAGCAGTTCTTC
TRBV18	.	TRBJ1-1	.	CASSSSGDTEAFF	TGTGCCAGCTCATCATCAGGGGACACTGAAGCTTTCTTT
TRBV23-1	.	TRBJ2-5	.	CACQTGTQETQYF	TGCGCCTGTCAGACCGGGACTCAAGAGACCCAGTACTTC
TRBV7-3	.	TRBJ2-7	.	CASSLGLASSYEQYF	TGTGCCAGCAGCTTAGGCCTAGCGAGCTCCTACGAGCAGTACTTC
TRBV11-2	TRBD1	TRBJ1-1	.	CASSLAFAEQGGNTEAFF	TGTGCCAGCAGCTTAGCATTTGCCGAACAGGGGGGGAACACTGAAGCTTTCTTT
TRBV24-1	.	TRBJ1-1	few	CATSDSLRGNTEAFF	TGTGCCACCAGTGACTCCCTCCGGGGGAACACTGAAGCTTTCTTT
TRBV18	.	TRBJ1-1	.	CASSRERDTAFF	TGTGCCAGCTCACGCGAGCGGGATACAGCTTTCTTT
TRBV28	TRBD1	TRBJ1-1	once	CASRAGTGGLNTEAFF	TGTGCCAGCAGAGCCGGGACAGGGGGCTTGAACACTGAAGCTTTCTTT
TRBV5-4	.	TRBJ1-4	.	CASSFRTTNEKLFF	TGTGCCAGCAGCTTCAGAACAACTAATGAAAAACTGTTTTTT
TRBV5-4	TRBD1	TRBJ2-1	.	CASSPGQGARVRNNEQFF	TGTGCCAGCAGCCCGGGACAGGGGGCGCGGGTTCGGAACAATGAGCAGTTCTTC
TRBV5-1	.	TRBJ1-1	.	CASSFSTGNTEAFF	TGCGCCAGCAGTTTTTCGACAGGGAACACTGAAGCTTTCTTT
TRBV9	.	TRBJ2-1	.	CASSAVDEQFF	TGTGCCAGCAGCGCGGTCGATGAGCAGTTCTTC
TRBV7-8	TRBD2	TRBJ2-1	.	CASSLAGRGLNEQFF	TGTGCCAGCAGCTTAGCGGGGAGGGGCTTGAATGAGCAGTTCTTC
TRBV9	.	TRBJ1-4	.	CASSVAGGYNEKLFF	TGTGCCAGCAGCGTAGCGGGGGGGTATAATGAAAAACTGTTTTTT
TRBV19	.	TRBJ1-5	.	CASSFFQNQPQHF	TGTGCTAGTAGTTTTTTTCAGAATCAGCCCCAGCATTTT
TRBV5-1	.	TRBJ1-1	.	CASSLDLRNTEAFF	TGCGCCAGCAGCTTGGATTTGAGGAACACTGAAGCTTTCTTT
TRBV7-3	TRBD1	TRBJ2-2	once	CASSPGQGISGELFF	TGTGCCAGCAGCCCGGGACAGGGGATATCCGGGGAGCTGTTTTTT
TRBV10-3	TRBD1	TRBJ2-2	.	CAISEGTGPGELFF	TGTGCCATCAGTGAGGGGACAGGGCCCGGGGAGCTGTTTTTT
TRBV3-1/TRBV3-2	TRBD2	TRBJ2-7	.	CASSVSTSGGPYEQYF	TGTGCCAGCAGCGTGTCGACTAGCGGGGGCCCCTACGAGCAGTACTTC
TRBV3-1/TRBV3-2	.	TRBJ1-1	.	CASSRTATSRAFF	TGTGCCAGCAGCCGGACAGCCACCTCGAGAGCTTTCTTT
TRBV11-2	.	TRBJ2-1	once	CASSLVAGTQFF	TGTGCCAGCAGCTTAGTGGCAGGTACACAGTTCTTC
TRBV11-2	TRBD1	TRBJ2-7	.	CASNIAGTGGWEQYF	TGTGCCAGCAACATAGCCGGGACAGGGGGCTGGGAGCAGTACTTC
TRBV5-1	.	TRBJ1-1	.	CASSLEVGRTEAFF	TGCGCCAGCAGCTTGGAAGTAGGGAGGACTGAAGCTTTCTTT
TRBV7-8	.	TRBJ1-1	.	CASSHASTEAFF	TGTGCCAGCAGCCACGCGTCCACTGAAGCTTTCTTT
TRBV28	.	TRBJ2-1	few	CASSFPPGRNEQFF	TGTGCCAGCAGTTTTCCCCCCGGTCGCAATGAGCAGTTCTTC